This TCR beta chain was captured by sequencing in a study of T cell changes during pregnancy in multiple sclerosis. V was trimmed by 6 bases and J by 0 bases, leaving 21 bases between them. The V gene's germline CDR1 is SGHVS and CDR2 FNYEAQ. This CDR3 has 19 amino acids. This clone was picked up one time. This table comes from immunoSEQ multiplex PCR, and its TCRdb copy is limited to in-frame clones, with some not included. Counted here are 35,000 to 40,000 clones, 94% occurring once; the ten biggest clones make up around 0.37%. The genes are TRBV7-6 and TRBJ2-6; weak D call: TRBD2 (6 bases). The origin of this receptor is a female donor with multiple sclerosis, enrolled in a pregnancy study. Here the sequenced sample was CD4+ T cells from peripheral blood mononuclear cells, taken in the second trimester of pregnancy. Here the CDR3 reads CASSSLFSGRSSGANVLTF. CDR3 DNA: TGTGCCAGCAGTTCCCTCTTTTCGGGGAGGTCCTCTGGGGCCAACGTCCTGACTTTC.